The rows below give T cell receptor beta chains drawn from one sample of a study of T cells in Graves' hyperthyroidism and ophthalmopathy. In TCRdb, the multiplex PCR reads were re-called with MiXCR into one record per CDR3 protein. Seen here are about 520,000 distinct CDR3 sequences, 20% to 25% observed once, and the top ten hold 26%. What was sequenced was blood. These receptors were collected from a man between 18 and 35 years old with Graves' hyperthyroidism. CDR3s include the opening cysteine and the closing phenylalanine or tryptophan. The order of the fields is D gene, V gene, J gene, clone size, CDR3 DNA, CDR3 protein. A D gene is named only where the DNA matches it firmly. Size tells how often a clone was seen (once, few, many) or the class of an expanded clone, and some rows leave it out.

NA	TRBV9	TRBJ1-3	NA	TGTGCCAGCAGCGAAAGGGTAGAAGGAAACACCATATATTTT	CASSERVEGNTIYF
NA	TRBV10-2	TRBJ1-2	many	TGCGCCAGCAGCCCCAAGGGTGTCTCTGGCTACACCTTC	CASSPKGVSGYTF
NA	TRBV12-3/TRBV12-4	TRBJ1-5	many	TGTGCCAGCAGTTGGATCAATAGCAATCAGCCCCAGCATTTT	CASSWINSNQPQHF
NA	TRBV20-1	TRBJ2-2	many	TGCAGTGCTAGTGTCGACGGGAACACCGGGGAGCTGTTTTTT	CSASVDGNTGELFF
NA	TRBV27	TRBJ2-5	many	TGTGCCCCCGTTCGGGGGCCACCGTACCAAGAGACCCAGTACTTC	CAPVRGPPYQETQYF
TRBD2	TRBV6-5	TRBJ2-7	many	TGTGCCAGCAGTTACAGAACTAGCGGGGTTACCTACGAGCAGTACTTC	CASSYRTSGVTYEQYF
NA	TRBV12-3/TRBV12-4	TRBJ1-3	many	TGTGCCAGCAGTTATCGGGCAGGGGCTGGAAACACCATATATTTT	CASSYRAGAGNTIYF
NA	TRBV28	TRBJ2-7	many	TGTGCCAGCAGCAAAGGTGGTCTCAGCTCCTACGAGCAGTACTTC	CASSKGGLSSYEQYF
NA	TRBV4-1	TRBJ1-1	NA	TGCGCCAGCAGCCTATCGGGGGATACGAGTGAAGCTTTCTTT	CASSLSGDTSEAFF
NA	TRBV12-3/TRBV12-4	TRBJ1-2	NA	TGTGCCAGCAGTTTAGTTGGCGGAGGGGATGGCTACACCTTC	CASSLVGGGDGYTF
TRBD1	TRBV12-3/TRBV12-4	TRBJ1-1	many	TGTGCCAGCAGTGAGGGGACAGGGTCCGCGAACACTGAAGCTTTCTTT	CASSEGTGSANTEAFF
TRBD1	TRBV28	TRBJ2-7	many	TGTGCCAGCAGACCGACAGGGACGAACGAGCAGTACTTC	CASRPTGTNEQYF
TRBD1	TRBV6-1	TRBJ1-2	NA	TGTGCCAGCAGTGCCCAGACAGGGGCGGGCAACTATGGCTACACCTTC	CASSAQTGAGNYGYTF
NA	TRBV6-5	TRBJ1-2	many	TGTGCCAGCAGTCCGAGCTCAGGGTCATGGTATGGCTACACCTTC	CASSPSSGSWYGYTF
NA	TRBV11-1	TRBJ1-2	NA	TGTGCCAGCAGCTTATTGAAAGGGGCCACCTCCTATGGCTACACCTTC	CASSLLKGATSYGYTF
NA	TRBV2	TRBJ2-7	NA	TGTGCCAGCAGTGAGGGCTTCCCTGGGGTCTACGAGCAGTACTTC	CASSEGFPGVYEQYF
NA	TRBV7-9	TRBJ2-4	few	TGTGCCAGCAGCTCTCAGGAGTCTCAGTACTTC	CASSSQESQYF
NA	TRBV6-1	TRBJ1-2	NA	TGTGCCAGCACTAAAGGGGGTGTCTATGGCTACACCTTC	CASTKGGVYGYTF
TRBD2	TRBV13	TRBJ2-2	many	TGTGCCAGCAGCCCCGTACGGGTGACTAGCGGGCGATCGAACACCGGGGAGCTGTTTTTT	CASSPVRVTSGRSNTGELFF
TRBD1	TRBV12-3/TRBV12-4	TRBJ1-5	NA	TGTGCCAGCAGTTTTACCCGACAGGGGATTAGCCAGCCCCAGCATTTT	CASSFTRQGISQPQHF
NA	TRBV12-3/TRBV12-4	TRBJ1-2	many	TGTGCCAGCAGTCCCGGGCCCCGCTACACCTTC	CASSPGPRYTF
NA	TRBV7-2	TRBJ2-5	NA	TGTGCCAGCAGCTTAGCAGGAGGGCCGGGAGAGACCCAGTACTTC	CASSLAGGPGETQYF
NA	TRBV28	TRBJ1-1	many	TGTGCCAGCAGTGCGGACAGTTTCATTGAAGCTTTCTTT	CASSADSFIEAFF
NA	TRBV6-2/TRBV6-3	TRBJ1-2	many	TGTGCCAGCAGCTATCCCCAGCTGGCTGGCTACACCTTC	CASSYPQLAGYTF
NA	TRBV5-1	TRBJ1-2	NA	TGCGCCAGCAGCTTGAGGGCAGAGAACTATGGCTACACCTTC	CASSLRAENYGYTF
TRBD2	TRBV20-1	TRBJ2-2	NA	TGCAGTGCTAGATTCGCGCGGGGGGACACCGGGGAGCTGTTTTTT	CSARFARGDTGELFF
NA	TRBV6-5	TRBJ1-1	many	TGTGCCAGCAGTTACCTGAGTGAAGCTTTCTTT	CASSYLSEAFF
TRBD1	TRBV20-1	TRBJ2-2	few	TGCAGTGCTAGAGATCACAGGGGGCTGACCGGGGAGCTGTTTTTT	CSARDHRGLTGELFF
TRBD1	TRBV12-3/TRBV12-4	TRBJ1-2	many	TGTGCCATCCGCCCAGACAGGGCGGCTGGCTACACCTTC	CAIRPDRAAGYTF